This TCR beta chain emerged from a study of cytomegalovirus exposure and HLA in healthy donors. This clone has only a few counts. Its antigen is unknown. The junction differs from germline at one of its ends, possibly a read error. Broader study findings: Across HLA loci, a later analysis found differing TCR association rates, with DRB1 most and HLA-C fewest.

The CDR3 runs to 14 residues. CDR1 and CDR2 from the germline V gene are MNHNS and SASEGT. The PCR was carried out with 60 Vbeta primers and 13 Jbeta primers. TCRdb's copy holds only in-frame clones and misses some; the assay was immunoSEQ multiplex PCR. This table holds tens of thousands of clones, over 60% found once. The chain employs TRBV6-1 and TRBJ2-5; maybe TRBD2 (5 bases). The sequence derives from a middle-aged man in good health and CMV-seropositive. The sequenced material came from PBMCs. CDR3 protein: CASSEGLVQETQYF. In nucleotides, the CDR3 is TGTGCCAGCAGCGAAGGACTTGTCCAAGAGACCCAGTACTTC.